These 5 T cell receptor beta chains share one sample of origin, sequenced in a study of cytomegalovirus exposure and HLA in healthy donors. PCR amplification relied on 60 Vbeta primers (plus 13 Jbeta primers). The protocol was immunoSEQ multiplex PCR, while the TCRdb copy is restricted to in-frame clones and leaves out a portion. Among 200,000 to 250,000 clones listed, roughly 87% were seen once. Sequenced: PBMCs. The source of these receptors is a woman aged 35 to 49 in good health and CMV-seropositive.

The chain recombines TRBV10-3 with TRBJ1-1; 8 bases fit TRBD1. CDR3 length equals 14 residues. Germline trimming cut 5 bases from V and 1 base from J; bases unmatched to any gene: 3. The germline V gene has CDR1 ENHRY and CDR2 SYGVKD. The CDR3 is CAISTGGSNTEAFF. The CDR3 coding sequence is TGTGCCATCAGTACAGGGGGATCGAACACTGAAGCTTTCTTT.

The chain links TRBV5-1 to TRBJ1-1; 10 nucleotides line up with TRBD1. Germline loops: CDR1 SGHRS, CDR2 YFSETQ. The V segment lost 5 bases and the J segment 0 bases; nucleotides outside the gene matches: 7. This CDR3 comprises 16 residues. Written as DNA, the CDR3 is TGCGCCAGCAGGGTTGGGACAGGGGCTCTGAACACTGAAGCTTTCTTT. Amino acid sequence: CASRVGTGALNTEAFF.

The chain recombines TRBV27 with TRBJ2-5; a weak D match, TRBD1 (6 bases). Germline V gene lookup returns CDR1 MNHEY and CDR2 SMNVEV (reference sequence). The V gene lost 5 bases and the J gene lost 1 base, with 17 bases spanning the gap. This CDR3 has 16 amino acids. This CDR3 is CASSGVGTWGQETQYF. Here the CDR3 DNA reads TGTGCCAGCAGTGGGGTCGGGACATGGGGCCAAGAGACCCAGTACTTC.

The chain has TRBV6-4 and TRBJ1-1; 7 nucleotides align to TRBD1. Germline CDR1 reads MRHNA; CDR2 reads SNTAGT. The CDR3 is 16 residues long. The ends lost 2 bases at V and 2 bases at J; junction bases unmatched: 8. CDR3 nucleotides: TGTGCCAGCAGTGACGATGGGACAGTACGCAACACTGAAGCTTTCTTT. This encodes CASSDDGTVRNTEAFF.

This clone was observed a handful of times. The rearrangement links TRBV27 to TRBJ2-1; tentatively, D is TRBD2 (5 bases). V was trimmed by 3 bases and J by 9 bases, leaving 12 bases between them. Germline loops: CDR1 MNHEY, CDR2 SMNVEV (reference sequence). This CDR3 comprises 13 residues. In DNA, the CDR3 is TGTGCCAGCAGTTTTAGGACTGCCATTGAGCAGTTCTTC. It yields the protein CASSFRTAIEQFF.